The rows below give T cell receptor beta chains drawn from one sample of a study of cytomegalovirus exposure and HLA in healthy donors. Clones were sequenced by immunoSEQ multiplex PCR, and TCRdb holds only the in-frame ones, with some missing. The sample lists 95,000 to 150,000 clones, around 79% occurring once. The sample comprised PBMCs. These receptors came from a woman younger than 45 in good health and CMV-seropositive. Each CDR3 is given with its conserved first and last residue. The D gene is left open where the match is weak. Size is stated for part of the rows, as once, few or many counts, or as a class when the clone is expanded.

NA,TRBJ1-2,NA,TRBV7-2,CASSLDYSGYRGYTF,TGTGCCAGCAGCTTAGACTATTCTGGGTATCGAGGCTACACCTTC
NA,TRBJ2-7,TRBD1,TRBV5-1,CASSPPGQSYEQYF,TGCGCCAGCAGCCCACCGGGACAGTCCTACGAGCAGTACTTC
NA,TRBJ1-2,TRBD1,TRBV7-6,CASSSPTGLGYTF,TGTGCCAGCAGCTCACCGACAGGGTTGGGCTACACCTTC
once,TRBJ1-1,NA,TRBV20-1,CSARDDRTAFF,TGCAGTGCTAGAGACGACAGGACAGCTTTCTTT
NA,TRBJ2-5,TRBD1,TRBV6-5,CASSSLTKGARETQYF,TGTGCCAGCAGTTCCCTGACAAAGGGGGCACGGGAGACCCAGTACTTC
NA,TRBJ2-7,NA,TRBV9,CASSRRDSEEQYF,TGTGCCAGCAGCAGGAGAGATAGCGAAGAGCAGTACTTC
NA,TRBJ2-2,NA,TRBV6-6,CASRPGGDVGELFF,TGTGCCAGCCGACCGGGCGGGGATGTCGGGGAGCTGTTTTTT
few,TRBJ2-7,NA,TRBV15,CATSRGGGEQYF,TGTGCCACCAGCAGAGGAGGGGGCGAGCAGTACTTC
NA,TRBJ2-3,TRBD1,TRBV7-6,CASSTTTTGADTDTQYF,TGTGCCAGCAGCACTACTACCACAGGGGCCGACACAGATACGCAGTATTTT
NA,TRBJ1-2,TRBD1,TRBV4-3,CASSQGRGANYGYTF,TGCGCCAGCAGCCAGGGCAGGGGGGCCAACTATGGCTACACCTTC
few,TRBJ2-5,NA,TRBV12-5,CASLGLVGAVETQYF,TGTGCTAGCCTTGGTTTGGTGGGAGCGGTAGAGACCCAGTACTTC
NA,TRBJ2-2,NA,TRBV7-9,CASPAGALSSNTGELFF,TGTGCCAGCCCGGCGGGGGCCCTAAGTTCGAACACCGGGGAGCTGTTTTTT
NA,TRBJ2-1,NA,TRBV4-2,CASSYSGEGTNVGQFF,TGTGCCAGCAGCTACTCCGGGGAGGGGACAAACGTAGGGCAGTTCTTC
NA,TRBJ2-7,TRBD2,TRBV28,CASSLLAGAYEQYF,TGTGCCAGCAGTCTTCTAGCGGGGGCCTACGAGCAGTACTTC
once,TRBJ1-4,TRBD1,TRBV30,CAWSGGIGEKLFF,TGTGCCTGGTCAGGGGGGATCGGGGAAAAACTGTTTTTT
NA,TRBJ2-7,TRBD1,TRBV18,CASSPRTGVISYEQYF,TGTGCCAGCTCACCACGGACAGGGGTCATCTCCTACGAGCAGTACTTC
NA,TRBJ1-2,NA,TRBV5-4,CASSLVPGRGRDGYTF,TGTGCCAGCAGCTTGGTCCCTGGGAGGGGACGGGATGGCTACACCTTC
few,TRBJ1-6,NA,TRBV28,CASSPRTAIVSSYNSPLHF,TGTGCCAGCAGCCCACGGACAGCAATCGTGAGCTCCTATAATTCACCCCTCCACTTT
NA,TRBJ2-7,TRBD1,TRBV4-2,CASSPGQGDSYEQYF,TGTGCCAGCAGCCCCGGACAGGGAGACTCCTACGAGCAGTACTTC
NA,TRBJ2-3,NA,TRBV5-4,CASSSSGAPMPDTQYF,TGTGCCAGCAGCTCTTCAGGGGCCCCCATGCCAGATACGCAGTATTTT
once,TRBJ1-1,NA,TRBV28,CASRVTNTEAFF,TGTGCCAGCAGGGTCACTAACACTGAAGCTTTCTTT
few,TRBJ2-3,TRBD2,TRBV30,CARTTSGGSTSTDTQYF,TGTGCCCGAACTACTAGCGGGGGGTCGACTAGCACAGATACGCAGTATTTT
NA,TRBJ1-1,NA,TRBV4-1,CASSQQSGRSRENTEAFF,TGCGCCAGCAGCCAACAGTCCGGGCGAAGTCGGGAGAACACTGAAGCTTTCTTT
NA,TRBJ2-3,NA,TRBV4-1,CASSQSPGADGDTQYF,TGCGCCAGCAGCCAATCACCAGGGGCGGACGGAGATACGCAGTATTTT
NA,TRBJ1-6,NA,TRBV7-2,CASKTGYDSPLHF,TGTGCCAGCAAAACAGGGTACGACTCACCCCTCCACTTT
NA,TRBJ2-3,TRBD2,TRBV9,CASSVATGLAGYTDTQYF,TGTGCCAGCAGCGTAGCTACCGGGCTAGCGGGGTACACAGATACGCAGTATTTT
few,TRBJ2-7,NA,TRBV2,CASSGLANYEQYF,TGTGCCAGCAGTGGGTTGGCAAATTACGAGCAGTACTTC
NA,TRBJ1-2,TRBD1,TRBV5-1,CASSLVPGTGGAGYGYTF,TGCGCCAGCAGCTTGGTCCCCGGGACAGGGGGCGCAGGTTATGGCTACACCTTC
few,TRBJ2-1,NA,TRBV6-5,CASSYSRGRNEQFF,TGTGCCAGCAGTTACTCGCGGGGACGGAATGAGCAGTTCTTC
NA,TRBJ2-5,NA,TRBV7-2,CASSLVQKETQYF,TGTGCCAGCAGCTTAGTGCAGAAAGAGACCCAGTACTTC
NA,TRBJ2-1,TRBD1,TRBV4-1,CASSQDVVTGVYNEQFF,TGCGCCAGCAGCCAAGATGTAGTAACAGGGGTCTACAATGAGCAGTTCTTC
NA,TRBJ1-3,NA,TRBV18,CASSPPWLGAAVSGNTIYF,TGTGCCAGCTCACCTCCGTGGTTAGGGGCCGCCGTGTCTGGAAACACCATATATTTT